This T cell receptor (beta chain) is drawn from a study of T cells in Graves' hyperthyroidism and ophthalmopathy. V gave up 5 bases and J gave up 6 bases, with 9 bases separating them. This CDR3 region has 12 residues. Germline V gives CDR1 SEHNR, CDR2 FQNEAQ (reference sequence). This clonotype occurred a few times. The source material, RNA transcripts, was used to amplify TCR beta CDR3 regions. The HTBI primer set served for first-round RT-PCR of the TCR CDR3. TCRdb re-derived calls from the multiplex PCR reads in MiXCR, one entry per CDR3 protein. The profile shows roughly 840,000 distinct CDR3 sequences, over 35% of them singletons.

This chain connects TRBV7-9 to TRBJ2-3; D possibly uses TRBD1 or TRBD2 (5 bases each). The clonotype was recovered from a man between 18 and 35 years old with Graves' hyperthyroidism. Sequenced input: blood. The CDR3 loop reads CASSRWGDTQYF. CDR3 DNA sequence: TGTGCCAGCAGCCGATGGGGGGATACGCAGTATTTT.